This TCR beta chain originates from a study of cytomegalovirus exposure and HLA in healthy donors. Germline V CDR1 and CDR2: LNHDA, SQIVND (reference sequence). The CDR3 has 15 amino acids. V was shortened by 3 bases and J by 5 bases, with 16 bases between the two germline ends. PCR primers comprised 60 Vbeta and 13 Jbeta primers. The repertoire was sequenced with immunoSEQ multiplex PCR; TCRdb's copy has only in-frame clones and lacks some. There are about 94,000 clones in the sample; 60% to 80% occur only once, and about 3.8% lies in the top ten. The chain employs TRBV19 and TRBJ1-2; weak D call: TRBD1 (5 bases). Sequencing was carried out using PBMCs. The sequence was obtained from a woman in her thirties or forties in good health and CMV-seronegative. CDR3 bases: TGTGCCAGTAGTATTGGGGAGGGGTTAACATATGGCTACACCTTC. Protein: CASSIGEGLTYGYTF. Full variable domain (missing parts from reference TRBV19 and TRBJ1-2): DGGITQSPKYLFRKEGQNVTLSCEQNLNHDAMYWYRQDPGQGLRLIYYSQIVNDFQKGDIAEGYSVSREKKESFPLTVTSAQKNPTAFYLCASSIGEGLTYGYTFGSGTRLTVV.